This T cell receptor (beta chain) emerged from a study of CD8 T cells in ankylosing spondylitis. This clonotype was recorded many times. CDR1 and CDR2 from the germline V gene are DFQATT and SNEGSKA (reference sequence). This CDR3 is 14 amino acids long. V trimming: 6 bases; J trimming: 3 bases; junction bases outside the gene matches: 8. TCRdb ran MiXCR on the 5' RACE reads and lists one entry per CDR3 protein. The sample holds 200,000 to 300,000 distinct CDR3 sequences, 30% to 40% seen once. This chain links TRBV20-1 with TRBJ2-3, with 8 bases fitting TRBD2. This TCR derives from a male donor with ankylosing spondylitis or in good health (not recorded which). Sequenced material: blood, either unsorted or a sorted T cell fraction (not recorded which). Written as DNA, the CDR3 is TGCAGTGCGTCCCCCGGGACTAGTACAGATACGCAGTATTTT. This translates into CSASPGTSTDTQYF.